This T cell receptor beta chain stems from a study of shared clonotypes between healthy human individuals. In germline, CDR1 is LGHNA, CDR2 YNFKEQ. V lost 5 bases to trimming and J lost 5 bases, with 12 bases between them. The CDR3 is 13 residues long. Sequencing was performed with immunoSEQ multiplex PCR; in TCRdb, only in-frame clones are kept and a portion is missing. The table lists around 2,000,000 clones, roughly 91% of them singletons. CD45RO-negative cells were positively selected for CCR7, leaving out terminally differentiated effector memory CD45RA+ cells. Sample: naive CD8+ T cells from PBMCs. The chain has TRBV4-2 and TRBJ2-5; a weak D match, TRBD1 (6 bases). The source is a man aged 18 to 29 in good health. Some clones in this sample may be carry-over from other donors' samples. Here the CDR3 reads CASSKGVRETQYF. The CDR3 DNA follows: TGTGCCAGCAGCAAGGGGGTCCGGGAGACCCAGTACTTC.